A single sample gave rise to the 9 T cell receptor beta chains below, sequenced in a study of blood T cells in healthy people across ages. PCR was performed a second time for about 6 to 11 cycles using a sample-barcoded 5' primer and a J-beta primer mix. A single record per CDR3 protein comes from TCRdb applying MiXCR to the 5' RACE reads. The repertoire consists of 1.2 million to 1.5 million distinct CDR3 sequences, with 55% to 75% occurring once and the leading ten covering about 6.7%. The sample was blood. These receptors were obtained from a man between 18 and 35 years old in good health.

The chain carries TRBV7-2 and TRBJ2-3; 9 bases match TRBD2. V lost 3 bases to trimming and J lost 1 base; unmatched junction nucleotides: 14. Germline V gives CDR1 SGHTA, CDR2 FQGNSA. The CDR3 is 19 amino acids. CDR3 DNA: TGTGCCAGCAGCTTGGGTCCCGAGGGGCGGGGGGGCCGCACAGATACGCAGTATTTT. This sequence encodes CASSLGPEGRGGRTDTQYF.

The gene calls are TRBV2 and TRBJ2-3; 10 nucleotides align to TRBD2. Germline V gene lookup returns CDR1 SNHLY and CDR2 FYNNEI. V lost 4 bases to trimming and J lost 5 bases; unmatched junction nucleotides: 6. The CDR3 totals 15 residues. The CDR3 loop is CASSGTSGVLDTQYF. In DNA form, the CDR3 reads TGTGCCAGCAGTGGGACTAGCGGAGTCTTAGATACGCAGTATTTT. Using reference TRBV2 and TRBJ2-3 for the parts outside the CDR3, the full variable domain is EPEVTQTPSHQVTQMGQEVILRCVPISNHLYFYWYRQILGQKVEFLVSFYNNEISEKSEIFDDQFSVERPDGSNFTLKIRSTKLEDSAMYFCASSGTSGVLDTQYFGPGTRLTVL.

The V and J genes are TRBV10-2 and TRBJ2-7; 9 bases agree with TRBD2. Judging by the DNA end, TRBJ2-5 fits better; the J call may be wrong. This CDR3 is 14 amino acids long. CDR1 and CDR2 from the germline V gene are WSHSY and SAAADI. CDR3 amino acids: CASRGAGLAKTQYF. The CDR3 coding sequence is TGCGCCAGCAGGGGGGCCGGACTAGCGAAGACCCAGTACTTC.

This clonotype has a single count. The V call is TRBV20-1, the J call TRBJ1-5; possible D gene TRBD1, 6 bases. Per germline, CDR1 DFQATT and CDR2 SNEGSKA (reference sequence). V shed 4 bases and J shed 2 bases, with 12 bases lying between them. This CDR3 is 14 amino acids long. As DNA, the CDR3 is TGCAGTGCTAACAGGGAATTTGGCAATCAGCCCCAGCATTTT. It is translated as CSANREFGNQPQHF.

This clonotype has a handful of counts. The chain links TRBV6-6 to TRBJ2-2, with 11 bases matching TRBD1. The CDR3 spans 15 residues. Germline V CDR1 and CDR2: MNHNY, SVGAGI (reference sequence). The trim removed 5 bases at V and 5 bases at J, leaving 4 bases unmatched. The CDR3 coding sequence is TGTGCCAGCAGTATCGGACAGGGGGCTACCGGGGAGCTGTTTTTT. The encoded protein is CASSIGQGATGELFF.

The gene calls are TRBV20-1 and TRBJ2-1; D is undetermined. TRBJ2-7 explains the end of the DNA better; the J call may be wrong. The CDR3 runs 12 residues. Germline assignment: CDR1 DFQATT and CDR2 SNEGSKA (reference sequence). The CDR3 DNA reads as TGCAGTGCTAAGGTCCTAGGGTACGAGCAGTACTTC. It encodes CSAKVLGYEQYF.

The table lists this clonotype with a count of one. CDR3 loop: CASSALRGERYWETQYF. DNA for the CDR3: TGTGCCAGCAGCGCCCTTCGAGGGGAAAGATACTGGGAGACCCAGTACTTC. The genes are TRBV11-2 and TRBJ2-5; D tentatively fits TRBD1 or TRBD2 (5 bases each). Germline values: CDR1 SGHAT, CDR2 FQNNGV. V shed 5 bases and J shed 5 bases, with 24 bases lying between them. The CDR3 runs to 17 residues.

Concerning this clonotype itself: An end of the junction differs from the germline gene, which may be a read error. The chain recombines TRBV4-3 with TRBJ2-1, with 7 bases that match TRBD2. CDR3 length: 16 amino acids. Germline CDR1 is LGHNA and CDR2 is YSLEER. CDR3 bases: TGCGCCCGCAGTAACGAACGGGGGGTGACTTACAATGAGCAGTTCTTC. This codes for CARSNERGVTYNEQFF.

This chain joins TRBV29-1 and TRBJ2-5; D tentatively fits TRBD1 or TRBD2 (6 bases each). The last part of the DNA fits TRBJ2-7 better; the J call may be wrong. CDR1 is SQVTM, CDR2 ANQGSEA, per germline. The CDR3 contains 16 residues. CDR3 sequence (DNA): TGCAGCGTTAGAGGACAGACGGACTACCTTGTATACGAGCAGTACTTC. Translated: CSVRGQTDYLVYEQYF.